This TCR beta chain was sequenced for a study of tumor-infiltrating lymphocytes in primary liver carcinoma. Study-level background: The study included patients who were men and women aged 30 to 69 years. Sample counts of productive TCRbeta reads spanned roughly 3.65 to 8 million; these counts were similar across tissue types. Points from the study as a whole: Tumor samples exhibited a significantly greater top-250-clone fraction than blood samples (p = 0.039).

This CDR3 spans 14 amino acids. Germline CDR1 DFQATT, CDR2 SNEGSKA (reference sequence). Deletions cut 6 bases from V and 4 bases from J, with 16 bases between. Germline DNA was also extracted, with blood RNA taken from unsorted whole blood. In the case of this clonotype: Its specificity is not known.

With about 470 ng total RNA as template and a constant-region primer, TCR beta cDNA was made. It was through three nested multiplex PCR rounds of slightly modified ARM-PCR that TCR beta libraries arose. With TRBV1-TRBV30 forward primers and a C-beta reverse primer, the first two PCR rounds were run for roughly 10 cycles each. TCRdb re-called the multiplex PCR reads through MiXCR, storing one row per CDR3 protein. The sample records approximately 310,000 distinct CDR3 sequences, 55% to 65% being singletons. The receptor was isolated from a middle-aged man with primary liver carcinoma and hepatitis B virus infection. The source material was peripheral blood. The V gene is TRBV20-1, the J gene TRBJ1-5, with D unresolved. DNA for the CDR3: TGCAGTGCCCGGACCGCAACGCTTAATCAGCCCCAGCATTTT. This gives the protein CSARTATLNQPQHF.